Shown below are 13 T cell receptor beta chains from a single sample sequenced in a study of monozygotic twins with inflammatory bowel disease. TCRdb processed the 5' RACE reads again and assigns one entry to each CDR3 protein, with no DNA. The table lists approximately 400,000 distinct CDR3 sequences. Source material: blood. The source of these receptors is a human donor with ulcerative colitis or Crohn's disease, or a healthy co-twin of an affected twin (not recorded which).

This rearrangement joins TRBV7-9 to TRBJ2-7; no DNA is available, so the TRBD2 call from TCRdb remains unchecked. Per the germline V gene, CDR1 is SEHNR and CDR2 is FQNEAQ (reference sequence). The length of the CDR3 is 13 residues. This CDR3 is CASSLGGGLEQYF.

This chain uses TRBV29-1 with TRBJ2-5; TCRdb reports TRBD2, a call that lacks DNA to check it against. The CDR3 contains 14 residues. Germline-derived CDR1 and CDR2 are SQVTM and ANQGSEA. CDR3 sequence reads: CSVRGSGRPETQYF.

The genes are TRBV6-5 and TRBJ2-7; the D call of TRBD1 rests on TCRdb alone, since no DNA is present to check it. CDR1 is MNHEY, CDR2 SVGAGI, per germline. CDR3 length: 15 residues. The CDR3 region is CASSYERQGIYEQYF.

The chain has TRBV29-1 and TRBJ2-3; no DNA is available, so the TRBD1 call from TCRdb remains unchecked. Germline assignment: CDR1 SQVTM and CDR2 ANQGSEA. The CDR3 totals 15 residues. The CDR3 sequence is CSPLVAGQGADTQYF.

This chain joins TRBV10-3 and TRBJ1-1. Germline V CDR1 and CDR2: ENHRY, SYGVKD. The CDR3 runs to 15 residues. CDR3 sequence: CAISAVRHLNTEAFF.

The chain combines TRBV5-1 with TRBJ1-1; absent DNA, TCRdb's TRBD1 call cannot be checked. The CDR3 is 13 amino acids. Germline V gene data show CDR1 as SGHRS and CDR2 as YFSETQ. CDR3 in amino acids: CASSVDLTGKAFF.

This chain links TRBV11-2 with TRBJ2-5; TCRdb proposes TRBD2, but this gene call is untestable without DNA. This CDR3 has 18 residues. The germline V gene encodes CDR1 SGHAT and CDR2 FQNNGV. This chain's CDR3 is CASSLGTSGGPVVETQYF.

The genes are TRBV27 and TRBJ1-1; the D gene TCRdb calls, TRBD1, cannot be checked with no DNA. There are 14 residues in the CDR3. Germline CDR1 reads MNHEY; CDR2 reads SMNVEV (reference sequence). This CDR3 is CASSYRQSNTEAFF.

This rearrangement joins TRBV29-1 to TRBJ2-7; TCRdb returns TRBD1, unconfirmable since there is no DNA. The CDR3 is 12 residues long. CDR1 SQVTM and CDR2 ANQGSEA come from the germline V gene. The CDR3 region is CSAYGTGSEQYF.

The chain has TRBV28 and TRBJ2-1. From germline, CDR1 is MDHEN and CDR2 SYDVKM. The length of the CDR3 is 12 residues. CDR3 sequence reads: CASSRHLNEQFF. Full variable domain (remainder filled in from reference TRBV28 and TRBJ2-1): DVKVTQSSRYLVKRTGEKVFLECVQDMDHENMFWYRQDPGLGLRLIYFSYDVKMKEKGDIPEGYSVSREKKERFSLILESASTNQTSMYLCASSRHLNEQFFGPGTRLTVL.

The V call is TRBV5-1, the J call TRBJ1-1; the D call of TRBD1 rests on TCRdb alone, since no DNA is present to check it. Germline CDR1 reads SGHRS; CDR2 reads YFSETQ. The CDR3 has 14 residues. The chain's CDR3 is CASRRGRGNTEAFF.

The V and J genes are TRBV15 and TRBJ2-7; TCRdb's D gene call, TRBD2, goes unchecked for lack of DNA. CDR1 is LNHNV, CDR2 YYDKDF, per germline (reference sequence). The CDR3 extends over 15 amino acids. The CDR3 loop reads CATSRVVVTSYEQYF.

CDR3 region: CSARDDRNGAFF. This sequence joins TRBV20-1 and TRBJ1-1; TCRdb designates TRBD1, a call that cannot be tested without DNA. The length of the CDR3 is 12 residues. The germline gives CDR1 DFQATT, CDR2 SNEGSKA (reference sequence).